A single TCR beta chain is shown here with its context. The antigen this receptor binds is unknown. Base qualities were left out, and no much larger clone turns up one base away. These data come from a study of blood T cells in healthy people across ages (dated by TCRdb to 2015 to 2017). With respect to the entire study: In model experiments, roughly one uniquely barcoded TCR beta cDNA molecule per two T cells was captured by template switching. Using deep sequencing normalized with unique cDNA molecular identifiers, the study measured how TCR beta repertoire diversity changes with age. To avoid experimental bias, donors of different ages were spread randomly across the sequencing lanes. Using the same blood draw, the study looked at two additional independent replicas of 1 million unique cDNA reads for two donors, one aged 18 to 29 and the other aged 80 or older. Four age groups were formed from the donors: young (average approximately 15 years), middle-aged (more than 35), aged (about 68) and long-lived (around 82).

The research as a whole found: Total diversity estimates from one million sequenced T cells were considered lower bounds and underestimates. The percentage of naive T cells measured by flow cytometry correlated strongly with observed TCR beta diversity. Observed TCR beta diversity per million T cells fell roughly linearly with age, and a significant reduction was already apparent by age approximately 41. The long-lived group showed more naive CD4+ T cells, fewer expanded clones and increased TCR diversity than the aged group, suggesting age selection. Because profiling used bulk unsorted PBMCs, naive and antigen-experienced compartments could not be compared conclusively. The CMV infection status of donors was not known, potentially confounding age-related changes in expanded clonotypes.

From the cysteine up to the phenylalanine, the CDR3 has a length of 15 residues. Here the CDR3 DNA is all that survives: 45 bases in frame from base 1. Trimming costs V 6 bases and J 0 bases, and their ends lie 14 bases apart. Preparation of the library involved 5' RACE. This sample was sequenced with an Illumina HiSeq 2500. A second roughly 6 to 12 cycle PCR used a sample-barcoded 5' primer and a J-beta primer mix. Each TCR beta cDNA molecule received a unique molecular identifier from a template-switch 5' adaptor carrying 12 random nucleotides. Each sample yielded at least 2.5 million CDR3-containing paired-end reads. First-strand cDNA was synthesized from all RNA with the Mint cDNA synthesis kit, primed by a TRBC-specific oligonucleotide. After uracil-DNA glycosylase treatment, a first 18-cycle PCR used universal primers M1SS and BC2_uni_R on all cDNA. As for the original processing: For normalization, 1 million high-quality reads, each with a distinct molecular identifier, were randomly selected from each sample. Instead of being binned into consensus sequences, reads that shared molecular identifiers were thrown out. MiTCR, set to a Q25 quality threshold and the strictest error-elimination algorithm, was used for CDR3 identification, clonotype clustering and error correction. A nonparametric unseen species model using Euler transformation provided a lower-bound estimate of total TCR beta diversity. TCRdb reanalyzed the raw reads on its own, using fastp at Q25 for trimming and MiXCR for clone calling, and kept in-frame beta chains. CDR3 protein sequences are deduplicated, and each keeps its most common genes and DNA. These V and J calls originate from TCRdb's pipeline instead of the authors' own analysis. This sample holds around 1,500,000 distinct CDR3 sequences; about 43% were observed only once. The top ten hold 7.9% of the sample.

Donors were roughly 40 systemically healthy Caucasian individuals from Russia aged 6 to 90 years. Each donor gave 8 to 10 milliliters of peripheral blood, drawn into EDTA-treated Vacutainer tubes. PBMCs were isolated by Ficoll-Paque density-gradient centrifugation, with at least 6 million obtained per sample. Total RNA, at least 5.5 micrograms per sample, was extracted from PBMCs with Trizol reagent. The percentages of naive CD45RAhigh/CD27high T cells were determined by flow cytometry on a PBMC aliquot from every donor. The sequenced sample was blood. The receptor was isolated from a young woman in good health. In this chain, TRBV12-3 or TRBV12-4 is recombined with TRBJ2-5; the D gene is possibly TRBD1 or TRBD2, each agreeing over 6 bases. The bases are TGTGCCAGCAGCCTACAGGGCGGGGACCAAGAGACCCAGTACTTC. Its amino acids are CASSLQGGDQETQYF.